These T cell receptor beta chains were read from a single sample in a study of OX40 agonist ivuxolimab in advanced cancers. Assay: immunoSEQ multiplex PCR; the TCRdb copy retains only in-frame clones and omits some. The table shows about 61,000 clones, with around 82% occurring only once. The starting material was CD4+ or CD8+ T cells sorted from blood, obtained in a trial of the OX40 agonist ivuxolimab. The receptors were gathered from an adult with an advanced solid tumor such as melanoma, head and neck, liver or kidney cancer. Both conserved end residues are part of each CDR3. A D gene is named only where the DNA matches it firmly. Size tells how often a clone was seen (once, few, many) or the class of an expanded clone, and some rows leave it out.

TRBD1 TRBJ2-1 TRBV11-3 NA TGTGCCAGCAGCCCAGCGACAGGGGGAACCTACAATGAGCAGTTCTTC CASSPATGGTYNEQFF
TRBD1 TRBJ1-4 TRBV10-1 NA TGCGCCAGCAGTACAGGGGGCCGGGTCCCTAATGAAAAACTGTTTTTT CASSTGGRVPNEKLFF
NA TRBJ2-5 TRBV9 NA TGTGCCAGCACGGCAGGGCCTTCCCAAGAGACCCAGTACTTC CASTAGPSQETQYF
NA TRBJ2-7 TRBV5-5 once TGTGCCAGCAGCTTCCCCAGGGCCGGGGAGCAGTACTTC CASSFPRAGEQYF
NA TRBJ2-1 TRBV7-2 once TGTGCCAGCAGCTTAGTTTTTGGGACTGTACTTAATGAGCAGTTCTTC CASSLVFGTVLNEQFF
NA TRBJ1-2 TRBV30 few TGTGCCTGGAGTGAAGGACAGCTCTTGAATGGCTACACCTTC CAWSEGQLLNGYTF
NA TRBJ1-6 TRBV27 NA TGTGCCAGCAGTTTACCGGGGTATAATTCACCCCTCCACTTT CASSLPGYNSPLHF
NA TRBJ2-1 TRBV4-3 NA TGCGCCAGCAGCCAAGCCGAGGGGGGCGATGAGCAGTTCTTC CASSQAEGGDEQFF
TRBD2 TRBJ2-2 TRBV28 NA TGTGCCAGCAGTAACCCCCCTAGCGGGAGGCCGAACACCGGGGAGCTGTTTTTT CASSNPPSGRPNTGELFF
NA TRBJ2-7 TRBV28 NA TGTGCCAGCAGTGGCTCAGGGGCAATCCTCTACGAGCAGTACTTC CASSGSGAILYEQYF
NA TRBJ2-3 TRBV6-1 once TGTGCCAGCAGTGACCCCGGCTCCAGTCGAGGGGCAGATACGCAGTATTTT CASSDPGSSRGADTQYF
TRBD1 TRBJ2-7 TRBV19 NA TGTGCCAGCAGACCCAGGGGGTTGTCCTACGAGCAGTACTTC CASRPRGLSYEQYF
NA TRBJ2-1 TRBV7-3 NA TGTGCCAGCAGCCTAAGCAGGGACCATGAGCAGTTCTTC CASSLSRDHEQFF
NA TRBJ2-3 TRBV30 NA TGTGCCTGGAGTGCAGGGGCGGGAGATACGCAGTATTTT CAWSAGAGDTQYF
NA TRBJ2-7 TRBV19 few TGTGCCAGTAGTAGCGGGGTTTGGTCCTACGAGCAGTACTTC CASSSGVWSYEQYF
TRBD2 TRBJ2-4 TRBV27 NA TGTGCCAGCAGTTCCGTAGGACTAGCGAACATTCAGTACTTC CASSSVGLANIQYF
TRBD2 TRBJ2-2 TRBV25-1 NA TGTGCCAGCGGACCACTAGCGGGAGGGGAGACCGGGGAGCTGTTTTTT CASGPLAGGETGELFF
NA TRBJ2-7 TRBV5-4 NA TGTGCCAGCAGCTTCTCAGGGGAAGTCTACGAGCAGTACTTC CASSFSGEVYEQYF
NA TRBJ1-2 TRBV7-9 NA TGTGCCAGCAGCCCGGGACGGCGCTATGGCTACACCTTC CASSPGRRYGYTF
NA TRBJ1-1 TRBV10-3 few TGTGCCATCAGCAGGGGCACGAACACTGAAGCTTTCTTT CAISRGTNTEAFF
NA TRBJ1-4 TRBV7-2 NA TGTGCCAGCAACCACAGGGACGTGGGTGAAAAACTGTTTTTT CASNHRDVGEKLFF
NA TRBJ1-5 TRBV5-5 NA TGTGCCAGCAGCTTTGAGGGATCAAGCAATCAGCCCCAGCATTTT CASSFEGSSNQPQHF
TRBD1 TRBJ1-1 TRBV27 NA TGTGCCAGCAGTTTAGGGACAGGTCTCACTGAAGCTTTCTTT CASSLGTGLTEAFF
NA TRBJ2-4 TRBV9 NA TGTGCCAGCAGCTCGGGCTACTTGCAAGGGGCCAAAAACATTCAGTACTTC CASSSGYLQGAKNIQYF
TRBD1 TRBJ2-2 TRBV10-2 NA TGCGCCAGCAGACCGGGACAGGATCAGACCGGGGAGCTGTTTTTT CASRPGQDQTGELFF
TRBD2 TRBJ2-1 TRBV2 NA TGTGCCAGCAGTGAGAGAACTAGCGGGATAGAGCAGTTCTTC CASSERTSGIEQFF
NA TRBJ2-4 TRBV11-2 once TGTGCCAGCAGCTTGGGGCAGTACATTCAGTACTTC CASSLGQYIQYF
TRBD1 TRBJ1-1 TRBV6-5 NA TGTGCCAGCGGACAGGGGATAAACACTGAAGCTTTCTTT CASGQGINTEAFF
NA TRBJ1-3 TRBV9 NA TGTGCCAGCAGCGCTAGCTTGGGGTCTGGAAACACCATATATTTT CASSASLGSGNTIYF
TRBD2 TRBJ2-2 TRBV4-1 few TGCGCCAGCAGCCAAGTACTAGCGGTGAACACCGGGGAGCTGTTTTTT CASSQVLAVNTGELFF
TRBD1 TRBJ2-5 TRBV7-9 NA TGTGCCAGCAGCTGGACAGGACGGAAAGGATGGGAGACCCAGTACTTC CASSWTGRKGWETQYF
NA TRBJ1-6 TRBV30 NA TGTGCCTGGACCGAAACAAATTCACCCCTCCACTTT CAWTETNSPLHF
TRBD2 TRBJ2-1 TRBV15 NA TGTGCCACCAGCAGAGATGGCTCTAGCGGATACAATGAGCAGTTCTTC CATSRDGSSGYNEQFF
TRBD1 TRBJ1-2 TRBV28 NA TGTGCCAGCAGTATAACCGGGACAGAATACTATGGCTACACCTTC CASSITGTEYYGYTF
NA TRBJ1-3 TRBV5-1 NA TGCGCCAGCAGCTTGGAGGTCTCTGGAAACACCATATATTTT CASSLEVSGNTIYF
NA TRBJ2-3 TRBV5-1 NA TGCGCCAGCAGGGATCGACTGATGGAGGCGCAGTATTTT CASRDRLMEAQYF
NA TRBJ2-5 TRBV7-2 NA TGTGCCAGCAGCTTAGAAGGCAGGCAGACCCAGTACTTC CASSLEGRQTQYF
TRBD1 TRBJ2-3 TRBV5-1 NA TGCGCCAGCGGTGGGACAGGGATTACAGATACGCAGTATTTT CASGGTGITDTQYF
NA TRBJ2-2 TRBV7-2 NA TGTGCCAGCAGCTTAGCGATCGGGAACACCGGGGAGCTGTTTTTT CASSLAIGNTGELFF
NA TRBJ2-3 TRBV5-4 NA TGTGCCAGCGGAGGGGGCCTAGCGGGCACAGATACGCAGTATTTT CASGGGLAGTDTQYF
NA TRBJ1-1 TRBV6-1 NA TGTGCCAGCAACCCCCAAACCCGGGGGACTGAAGCTTTCTTT CASNPQTRGTEAFF
NA TRBJ2-5 TRBV29-1 NA TGCAGCGTTGAAATGGTTAGAGGGGACACCCAGTACTTC CSVEMVRGDTQYF
TRBD2 TRBJ2-7 TRBV23-1 NA TGCGCCAGCAGTCAGGGTACAAACGGACTAGCGGGGTCCTACGAGCAGTACTTC CASSQGTNGLAGSYEQYF